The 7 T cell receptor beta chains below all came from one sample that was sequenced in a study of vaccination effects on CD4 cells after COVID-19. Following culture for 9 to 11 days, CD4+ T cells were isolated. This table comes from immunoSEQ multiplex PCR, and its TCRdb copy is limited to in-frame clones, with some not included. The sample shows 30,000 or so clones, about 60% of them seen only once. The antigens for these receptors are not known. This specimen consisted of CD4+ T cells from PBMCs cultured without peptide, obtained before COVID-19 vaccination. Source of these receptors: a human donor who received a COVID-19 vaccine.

This chain's CDR3 is CASSLDRLNSPLHF. The CDR3 DNA follows: TGTGCCAGCAGCTTAGACAGGTTAAATTCACCCCTCCACTTT. The V call is TRBV7-2, the J call TRBJ1-6; TRBD1 is a possible D gene (5 bases). Per germline, CDR1 SGHTA and CDR2 FQGNSA. Trimming took off 1 base at V and 7 bases at J, with 8 bases between the two ends. The CDR3 contains 14 residues.

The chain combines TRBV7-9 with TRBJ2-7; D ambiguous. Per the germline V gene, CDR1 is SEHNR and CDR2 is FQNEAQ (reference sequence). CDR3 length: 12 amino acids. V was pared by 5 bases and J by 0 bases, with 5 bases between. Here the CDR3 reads CASSQSSYEQYF. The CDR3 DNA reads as TGTGCCAGCAGCCAGAGCTCCTACGAGCAGTACTTC.

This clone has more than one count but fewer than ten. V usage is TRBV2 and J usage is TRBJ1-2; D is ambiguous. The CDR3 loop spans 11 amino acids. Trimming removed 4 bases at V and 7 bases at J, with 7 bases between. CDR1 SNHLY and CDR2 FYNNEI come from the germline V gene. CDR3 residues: CASSVRIGYTF. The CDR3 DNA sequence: TGTGCCAGCAGTGTCAGGATTGGCTACACCTTC.

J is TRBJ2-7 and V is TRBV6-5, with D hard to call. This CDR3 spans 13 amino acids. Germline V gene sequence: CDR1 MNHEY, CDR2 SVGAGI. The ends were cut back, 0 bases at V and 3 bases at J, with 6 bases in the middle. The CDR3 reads CASSYSAFYEQYF. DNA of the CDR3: TGTGCCAGCAGTTACTCGGCATTCTACGAGCAGTACTTC.

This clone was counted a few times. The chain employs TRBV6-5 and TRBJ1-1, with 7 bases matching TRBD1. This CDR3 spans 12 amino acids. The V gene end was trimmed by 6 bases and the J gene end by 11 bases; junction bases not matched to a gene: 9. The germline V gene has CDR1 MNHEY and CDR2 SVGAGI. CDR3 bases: TGTGCCAGCAGGCCGACAGGGTTTAGGGCTTTCTTT. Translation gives CASRPTGFRAFF.

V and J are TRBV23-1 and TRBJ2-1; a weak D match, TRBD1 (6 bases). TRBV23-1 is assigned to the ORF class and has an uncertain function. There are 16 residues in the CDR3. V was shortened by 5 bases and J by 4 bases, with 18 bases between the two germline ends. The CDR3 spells CASSKRRSDRYNEQFF. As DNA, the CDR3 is TGCGCCAGCAGTAAACGACGATCGGACAGATACAATGAGCAGTTCTTC.

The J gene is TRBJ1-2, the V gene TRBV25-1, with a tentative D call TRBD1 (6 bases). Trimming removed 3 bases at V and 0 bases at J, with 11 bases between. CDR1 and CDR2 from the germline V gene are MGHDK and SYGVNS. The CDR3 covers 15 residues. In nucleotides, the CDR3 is TGTGCCAGCAGTGATAGGGGGATAGCTAACTATGGCTACACCTTC. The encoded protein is CASSDRGIANYGYTF.